The 5 T cell receptor beta chains presented below share a single source sample, sequenced in a study of T cell repertoires in cytomegalovirus infection. Their specific antigens are unknown. Each CDR3 protein is one row after TCRdb ran MiXCR on the reads. The data contain around 750,000 distinct CDR3 sequences, about 30% of them seen just once; the ten biggest clones take up roughly 12%. Sequencing used cultured CD8+ T cells from PBMCs, obtained from culture after CMV antigen stimulation. The receptors stem from a human donor in good health (CMV status not recorded). Some clones in this sample may be carry-over from other donors' samples.

This clonotype was counted between two and nine times. This chain joins TRBV10-3 and TRBJ2-5, with 7 bases aligning to TRBD2. There are 14 residues in the CDR3. The germline CDR1 and CDR2 sequences are ENHRY and SYGVKD. Losses at the gene ends were 4 bases for V and 5 bases for J; bases not matched to a gene: 7. CDR3 in DNA: TGTGCCATCAGTGCCGCGGGGGTTGGGGAGACCCAGTACTTC. This codes for CAISAAGVGETQYF.

The chain carries TRBV6-2 or TRBV6-3 and TRBJ2-3, with TRBD2 matching 9 bases. The V segment lost 2 bases and the J segment 5 bases; nucleotides outside the gene matches: 5. CDR3 length equals 15 residues. Per germline, CDR1 MNHEY and CDR2 SVGEGT. The CDR3 protein is CASSYETSGEDTQYF. The CDR3 DNA reads TGTGCCAGCAGTTACGAGACTAGCGGTGAAGATACGCAGTATTTT.

CDR3 sequence: CASSVGLAGSYEQYF. The DNA of the CDR3 is TGTGCCAGCAGCGTAGGACTAGCGGGATCCTACGAGCAGTACTTC. V and J are TRBV9 and TRBJ2-7; 11 bases agree with TRBD2. Unmatched junction bases numbered 0, after V lost 0 bases and J lost 1 base. In germline, CDR1 is SGDLS, CDR2 YYNGEE. The CDR3 sequence is 15 residues long.

The genes are TRBV6-1 and TRBJ2-1, with unresolved D. Germline CDR1 and CDR2: MNHNS and SASEGT. Trimming removed 5 bases from V and 5 bases from J, with 13 bases in between. CDR3 length equals 14 residues. The CDR3 here is CASSWRPGDNEQFF. CDR3 sequence (DNA): TGTGCCAGCAGTTGGCGTCCCGGTGACAATGAGCAGTTCTTC.

This clonotype was counted only a few times. The V and J genes are TRBV27 and TRBJ1-1; a possible D gene is TRBD1 (5 bases). V dropped 3 bases and J dropped 7 bases, with 18 bases sitting between them. CDR1 and CDR2 (germline): MNHEY, SMNVEV (reference sequence). This CDR3 spans 15 amino acids. CDR3 sequence (DNA): TGTGCCAGCAGTTTGGCGACAGTTGGTTCCAATGAAGCTTTCTTT. It is translated as CASSLATVGSNEAFF.